The subject of this entry is one TCR beta chain. Its target is unknown. Measured with immunoSEQ multiplex PCR; TCRdb has only the in-frame clones, and not every one. The sample gives just under 80,000 clones, approximately 89% of which show up once; 0.38% is in the top ten. This CDR3 region has 15 residues. V dropped 2 bases and J dropped 4; count of bases not matched to a gene: 5. Germline V CDR1 and CDR2: ENHRY, SYGVKD. The data are from a study of OX40 agonist ivuxolimab in advanced cancers. As for the study in general: Averaging 60 years in age, with a range of roughly 20 to 90, the cohort was 65% to 85% male. Findings and caveats of the study: Among the lowest levels of clonal expansion were found in partial responders at 0.1-3.0 mg/kg. At doses 0.1 to 3.0 mg/kg, CD4+ and CD8+ clones expanded.

The J gene is TRBJ1-5, the V gene TRBV10-3; 7 bases agree with TRBD1. The receptor comes from an adult with an advanced solid tumor such as melanoma, head and neck, liver or kidney cancer. The specimen comprised CD4+ or CD8+ T cells sorted from blood, sampled in a trial of the OX40 agonist ivuxolimab. The CDR3 sequence is CAISERDRENQPQHF. The CDR3, as DNA: TGTGCCATCAGTGAGCGAGACAGGGAGAATCAGCCCCAGCATTTT.